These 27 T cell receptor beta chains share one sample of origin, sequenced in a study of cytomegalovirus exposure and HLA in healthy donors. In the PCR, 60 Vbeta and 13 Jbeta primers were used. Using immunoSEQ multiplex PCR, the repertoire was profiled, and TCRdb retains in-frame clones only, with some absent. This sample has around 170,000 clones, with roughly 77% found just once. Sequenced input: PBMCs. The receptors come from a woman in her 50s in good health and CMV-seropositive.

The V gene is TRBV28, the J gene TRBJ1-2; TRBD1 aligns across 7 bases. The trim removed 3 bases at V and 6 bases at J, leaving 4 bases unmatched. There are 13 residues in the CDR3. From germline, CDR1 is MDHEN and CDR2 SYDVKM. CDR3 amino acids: CASSFNRGDGYTF. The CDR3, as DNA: TGTGCCAGCAGTTTTAACAGGGGCGATGGCTACACCTTC.

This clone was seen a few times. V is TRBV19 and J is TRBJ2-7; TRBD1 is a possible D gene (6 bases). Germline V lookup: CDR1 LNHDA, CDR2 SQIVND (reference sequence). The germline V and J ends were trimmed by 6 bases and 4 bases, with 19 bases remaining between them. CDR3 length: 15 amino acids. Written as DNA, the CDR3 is TGTGCCAGTAGGGGCGTGAGACGAGGGGGATACGAGCAGTACTTC. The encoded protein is CASRGVRRGGYEQYF.

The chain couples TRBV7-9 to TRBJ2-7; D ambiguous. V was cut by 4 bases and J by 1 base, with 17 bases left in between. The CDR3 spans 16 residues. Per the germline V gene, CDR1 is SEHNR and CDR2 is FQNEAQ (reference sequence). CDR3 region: CASSSYRSAGSYEQYF. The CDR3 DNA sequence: TGTGCCAGCAGCTCTTATCGGAGCGCCGGGTCCTACGAGCAGTACTTC.

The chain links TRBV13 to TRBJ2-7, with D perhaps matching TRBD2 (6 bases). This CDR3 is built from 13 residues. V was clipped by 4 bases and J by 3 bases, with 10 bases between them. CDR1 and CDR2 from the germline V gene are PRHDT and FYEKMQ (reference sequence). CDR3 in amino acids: CASSSGLNYEQYF. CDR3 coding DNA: TGTGCCAGCAGCTCGGGACTTAACTACGAGCAGTACTTC.

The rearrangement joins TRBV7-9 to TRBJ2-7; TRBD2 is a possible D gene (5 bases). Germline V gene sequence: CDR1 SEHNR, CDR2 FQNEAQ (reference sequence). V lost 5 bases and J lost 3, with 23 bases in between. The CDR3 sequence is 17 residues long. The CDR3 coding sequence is TGTGCCAGCAGCCGCCCTGCTACCGGGGAAACTCACTACGAGCAGTACTTC. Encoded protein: CASSRPATGETHYEQYF.

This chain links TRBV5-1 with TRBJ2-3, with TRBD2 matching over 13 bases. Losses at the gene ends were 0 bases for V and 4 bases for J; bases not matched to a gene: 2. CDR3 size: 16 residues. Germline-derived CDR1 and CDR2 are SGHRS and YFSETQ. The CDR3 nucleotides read TGCGCCAGCAGCTTGGCACTAGCGGGGGGGCCAGATACGCAGTATTTT. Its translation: CASSLALAGGPDTQYF.

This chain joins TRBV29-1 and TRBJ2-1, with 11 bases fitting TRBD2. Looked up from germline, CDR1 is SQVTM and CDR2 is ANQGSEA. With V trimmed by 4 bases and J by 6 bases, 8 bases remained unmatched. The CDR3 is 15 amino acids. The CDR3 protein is CSVGPGLAALNEQFF. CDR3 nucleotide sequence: TGCAGCGTTGGGCCGGGACTAGCGGCGCTCAATGAGCAGTTCTTC.

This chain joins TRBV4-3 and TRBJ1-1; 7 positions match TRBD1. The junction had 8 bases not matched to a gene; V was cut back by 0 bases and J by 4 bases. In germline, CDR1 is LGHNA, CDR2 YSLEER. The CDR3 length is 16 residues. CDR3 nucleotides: TGCGCCAGCAGCCAAGATAGTACAGGGGTACCCACTGAAGCTTTCTTT. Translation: CASSQDSTGVPTEAFF.

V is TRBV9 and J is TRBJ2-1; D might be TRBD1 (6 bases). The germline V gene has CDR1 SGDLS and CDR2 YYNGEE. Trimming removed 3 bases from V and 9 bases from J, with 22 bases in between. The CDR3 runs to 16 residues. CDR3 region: CASSAGQWGLGSEQFF. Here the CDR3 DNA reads TGTGCCAGCAGCGCCGGCCAGTGGGGGCTGGGGTCTGAGCAGTTCTTC.

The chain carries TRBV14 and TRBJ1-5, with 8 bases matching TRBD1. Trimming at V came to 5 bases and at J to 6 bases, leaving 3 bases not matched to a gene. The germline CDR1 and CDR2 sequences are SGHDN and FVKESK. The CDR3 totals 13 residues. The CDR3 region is CASSSDRGQPQHF. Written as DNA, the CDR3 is TGTGCCAGCAGCTCAGACAGGGGTCAGCCCCAGCATTTT.

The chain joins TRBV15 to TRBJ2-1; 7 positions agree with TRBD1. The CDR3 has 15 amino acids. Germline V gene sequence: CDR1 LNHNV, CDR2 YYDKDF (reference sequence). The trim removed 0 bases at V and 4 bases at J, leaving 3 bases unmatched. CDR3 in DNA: TGTGCCACCAGCAGAGAGCGGACAGGTTACAATGAGCAGTTCTTC. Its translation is CATSRERTGYNEQFF.

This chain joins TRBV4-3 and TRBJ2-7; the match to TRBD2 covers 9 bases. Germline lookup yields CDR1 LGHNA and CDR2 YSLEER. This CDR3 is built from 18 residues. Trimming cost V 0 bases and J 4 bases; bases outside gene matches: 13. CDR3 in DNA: TGCGCCAGCAGCCAAGATCAAATACCGACTAGCGGTTCTTACGAGCAGTACTTC. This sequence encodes CASSQDQIPTSGSYEQYF.

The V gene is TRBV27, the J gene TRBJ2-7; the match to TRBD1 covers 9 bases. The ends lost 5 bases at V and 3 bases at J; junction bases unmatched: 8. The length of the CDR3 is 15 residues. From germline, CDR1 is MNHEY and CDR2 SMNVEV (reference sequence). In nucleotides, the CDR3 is TGTGCCAGCAGTCCGGGGACAGGGAAATACTACGAGCAGTACTTC. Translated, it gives CASSPGTGKYYEQYF.

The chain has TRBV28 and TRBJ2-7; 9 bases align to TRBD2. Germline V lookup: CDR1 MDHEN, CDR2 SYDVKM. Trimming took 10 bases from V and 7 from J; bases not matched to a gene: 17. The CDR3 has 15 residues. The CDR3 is CANKKYAGGLWEQYF. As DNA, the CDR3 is TGTGCCAACAAAAAATACGCGGGAGGGTTATGGGAGCAGTACTTC. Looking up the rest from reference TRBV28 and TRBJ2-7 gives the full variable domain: DVKVTQSSRYLVKRTGEKVFLECVQDMDHENMFWYRQDPGLGLRLIYFSYDVKMKEKGDIPEGYSVSREKKERFSLILESASTNQTSMYLCANKKYAGGLWEQYFGPGTRLTVT.

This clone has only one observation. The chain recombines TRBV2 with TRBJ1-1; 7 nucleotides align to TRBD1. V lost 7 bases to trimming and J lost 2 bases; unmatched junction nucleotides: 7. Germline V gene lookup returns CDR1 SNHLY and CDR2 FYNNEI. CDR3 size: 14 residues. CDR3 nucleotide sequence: TGTGCCAGCAACCCAGGGGGAGAAAACACTGAAGCTTTCTTT. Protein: CASNPGGENTEAFF.

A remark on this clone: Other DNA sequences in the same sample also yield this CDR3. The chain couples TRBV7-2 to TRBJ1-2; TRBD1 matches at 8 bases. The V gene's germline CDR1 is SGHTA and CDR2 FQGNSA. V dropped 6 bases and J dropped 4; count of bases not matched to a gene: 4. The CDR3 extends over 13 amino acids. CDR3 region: CASSPTGGYGYTF. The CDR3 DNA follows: TGTGCCAGCAGTCCAACAGGGGGCTATGGCTACACCTTC.

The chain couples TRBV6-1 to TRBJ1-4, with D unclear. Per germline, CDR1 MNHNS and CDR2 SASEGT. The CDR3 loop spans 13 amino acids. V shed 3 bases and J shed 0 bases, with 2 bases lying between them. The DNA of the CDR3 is TGTGCCAGCAGTGACTCAACTAATGAAAAACTGTTTTTT. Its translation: CASSDSTNEKLFF.

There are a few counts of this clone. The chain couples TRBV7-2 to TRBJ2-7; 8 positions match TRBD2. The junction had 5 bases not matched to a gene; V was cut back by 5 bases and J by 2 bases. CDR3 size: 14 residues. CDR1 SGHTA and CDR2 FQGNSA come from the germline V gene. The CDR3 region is CASSLPGGAYEQYF. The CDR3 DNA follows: TGTGCCAGCAGCCTCCCCGGGGGGGCCTACGAGCAGTACTTC.

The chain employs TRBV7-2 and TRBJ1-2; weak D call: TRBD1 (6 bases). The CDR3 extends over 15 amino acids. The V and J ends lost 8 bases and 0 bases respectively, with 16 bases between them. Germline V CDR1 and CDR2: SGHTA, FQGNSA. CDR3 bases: TGTGCCAGCTCCCACCAGGGGCCTTCTAACTATGGCTACACCTTC. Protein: CASSHQGPSNYGYTF.

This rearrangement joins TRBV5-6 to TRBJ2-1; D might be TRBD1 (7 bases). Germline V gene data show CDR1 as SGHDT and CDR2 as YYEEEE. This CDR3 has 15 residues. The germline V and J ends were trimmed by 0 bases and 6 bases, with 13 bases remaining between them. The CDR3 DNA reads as TGTGCCAGCAGCTTGGGCAGGGGGGCTGGCAATGAGCAGTTCTTC. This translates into CASSLGRGAGNEQFF.

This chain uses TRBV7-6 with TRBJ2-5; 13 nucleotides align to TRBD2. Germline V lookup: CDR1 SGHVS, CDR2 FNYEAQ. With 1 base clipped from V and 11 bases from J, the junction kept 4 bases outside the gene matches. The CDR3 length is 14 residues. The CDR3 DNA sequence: TGTGCCAGCAGCTTAGTAGGACTAGCGGGAGAACAGTACTTC. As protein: CASSLVGLAGEQYF.

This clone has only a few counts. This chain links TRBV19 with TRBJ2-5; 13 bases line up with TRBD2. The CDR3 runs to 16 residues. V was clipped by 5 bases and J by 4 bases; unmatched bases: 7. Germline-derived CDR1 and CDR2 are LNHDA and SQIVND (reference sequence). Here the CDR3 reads CASSRTSGRGRETQYF. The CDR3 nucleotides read TGTGCCAGTAGTCGGACTAGCGGGAGAGGGAGAGAGACCCAGTACTTC.

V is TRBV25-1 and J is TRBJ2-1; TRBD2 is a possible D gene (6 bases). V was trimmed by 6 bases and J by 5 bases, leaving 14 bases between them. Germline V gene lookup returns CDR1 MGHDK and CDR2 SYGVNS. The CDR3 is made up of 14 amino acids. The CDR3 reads CASSIGGSHNEQFF. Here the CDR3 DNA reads TGTGCCAGCAGCATTGGGGGGAGCCACAATGAGCAGTTCTTC.

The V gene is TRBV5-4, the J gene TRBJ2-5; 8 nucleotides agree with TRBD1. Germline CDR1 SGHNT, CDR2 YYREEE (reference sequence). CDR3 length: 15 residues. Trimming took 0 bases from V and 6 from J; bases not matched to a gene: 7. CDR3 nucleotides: TGTGCCAGCAGCTTGGGAGGACAGGGTTCGAAGACCCAGTACTTC. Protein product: CASSLGGQGSKTQYF.

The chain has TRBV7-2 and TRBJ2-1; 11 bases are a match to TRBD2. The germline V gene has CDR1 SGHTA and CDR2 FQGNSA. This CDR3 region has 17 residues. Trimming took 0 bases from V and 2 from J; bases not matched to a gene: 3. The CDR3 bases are TGTGCCAGCAGCTTAGCTTGGGGACTAGCGGCCTACAATGAGCAGTTCTTC. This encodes CASSLAWGLAAYNEQFF.

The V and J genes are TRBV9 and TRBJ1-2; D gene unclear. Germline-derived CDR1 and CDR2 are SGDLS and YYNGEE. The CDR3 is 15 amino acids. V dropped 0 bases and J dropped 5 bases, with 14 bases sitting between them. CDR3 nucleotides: TGTGCCAGCAGCGTAGCTACCACACAGCCATATGGCTACACCTTC. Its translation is CASSVATTQPYGYTF.

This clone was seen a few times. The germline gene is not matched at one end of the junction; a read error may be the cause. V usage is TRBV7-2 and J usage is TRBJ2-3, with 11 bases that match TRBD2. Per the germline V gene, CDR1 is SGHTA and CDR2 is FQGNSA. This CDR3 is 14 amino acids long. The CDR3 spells CASSLAGGPDSQYF. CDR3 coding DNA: TGTGCCAGCAGCCTAGCGGGAGGTCCCGACTCGCAGTATTTT.